This T cell receptor (beta chain) was documented in a study of OX40 agonist ivuxolimab in advanced cancers. V was trimmed by 0 bases and J by 0 bases, leaving 12 bases between them. In germline, CDR1 is MNHNS, CDR2 SASEGT. There are 17 residues in the CDR3. On this clone itself: Its specificity is not known.

The assay was immunoSEQ multiplex PCR, and TCRdb's table has in-frame clones only and misses some. The profile shows approximately 88,000 clones, around nine tenths of them singletons. Whole-study results and caveats: Certain nonresponders additionally had low normalized T-cell clonal expansion.

The clonotype comes from an adult with an advanced solid tumor such as melanoma, head and neck, liver or kidney cancer. The chain couples TRBV6-1 to TRBJ2-4; D is unresolved. The source was CD4+ or CD8+ T cells sorted from blood, collected in a trial of the OX40 agonist ivuxolimab. Written as DNA, the CDR3 is TGTGCCAGCAGTGAAGCATTCAGGTTTGAAGCCAAAAACATTCAGTACTTC. Protein: CASSEAFRFEAKNIQYF.